The clone carrying this T cell receptor (beta chain) has a handful of counts. Its target is not known. These data belong to a study of shared clonotypes between healthy human individuals. Background on the study: Three plates each covered CD4 naive and memory; CD8 naive two, CD8 memory one. General observations from the study: Estimated clonotype richness was generally higher in naive than memory subsets. Naive CD4 clonotype sharing across several donors was about 5%.

Authors' analysis steps: Filtering differed, since immunoSEQ gave only junction sequences and no quality scores. Measured with immunoSEQ multiplex PCR; TCRdb has only the in-frame clones, and not every one. V and J calls and clone size are as listed in that table; D and trimming were resolved from the DNA. In the table there are roughly 1,100,000 clones, around 74% of which are singletons. The CDR3 loop spans 16 amino acids. Trimming at V came to 4 bases and at J to 4 bases, leaving 9 bases not matched to a gene. Germline CDR1 reads SNHLY; CDR2 reads FYNNEI. This receptor was identified in a man younger than 35 in good health. The chain carries TRBV2 and TRBJ2-3; 9 bases are shared with TRBD2. The source material was memory CD4+ T cells sorted from blood. The subset was: CD45RA-negative fraction. The CDR3 DNA is TGTGCCAGCAGTGTTTCCGCTAGCGGGGTCTCAGATACGCAGTATTTT. This encodes CASSVSASGVSDTQYF.